This passage covers 31 T cell receptor beta chains from one sample sequenced in a study of T cell changes during pregnancy in multiple sclerosis. Libraries were prepared by immunoSEQ multiplex PCR; TCRdb keeps only in-frame clonotypes and omits some of them. The table has 30,000 to 40,000 clones, about nine tenths seen once. Sample: CD4+ T cells from peripheral blood mononuclear cells, taken in the first trimester of pregnancy. These TCRs come from a female donor in good health, enrolled as a control in a pregnancy study.

The chain joins TRBV28 to TRBJ2-7; no definite D call. The germline V and J ends were trimmed by 7 bases and 7 bases, with 11 bases remaining between them. This CDR3 contains 11 residues. Germline assignment: CDR1 MDHEN and CDR2 SYDVKM. CDR3 region: CASTNSWEQYF. As DNA, the CDR3 is TGTGCCAGCACGAACTCCTGGGAGCAGTACTTC. The variable domain in full, with the rest retrieved from reference TRBV28 and TRBJ2-7, is DVKVTQSSRYLVKRTGEKVFLECVQDMDHENMFWYRQDPGLGLRLIYFSYDVKMKEKGDIPEGYSVSREKKERFSLILESASTNQTSMYLCASTNSWEQYFGPGTRLTVT.

This chain links TRBV5-1 with TRBJ2-2, with D unclear. Deletions cut 6 bases from V and 6 bases from J, with 9 bases between. CDR1 is SGHRS, CDR2 YFSETQ, per germline. CDR3 length equals 12 residues. The CDR3: CASTEAPGELFF. CDR3 DNA sequence: TGCGCCAGCACCGAGGCCCCCGGGGAGCTGTTTTTT.

This clone was seen only once. This chain links TRBV6-5 with TRBJ1-2, with TRBD1 as a possible D gene (6 bases). V was trimmed by 6 bases and J by 1 base, leaving 9 bases between them. From germline, CDR1 is MNHEY and CDR2 SVGAGI. The CDR3 is made up of 13 amino acids. CDR3 region: CASRRGYNYGYTF. CDR3 nucleotides: TGTGCCAGCAGAAGGGGGTATAACTATGGCTACACCTTC.

This clone appeared a few times. The rearrangement uses TRBV19 and TRBJ1-6, with 8 bases identical to TRBD1. V gave up 6 bases and J gave up 6 bases; unmatched junction bases: 7. The germline gives CDR1 LNHDA, CDR2 SQIVND (reference sequence). This CDR3 is 15 amino acids long. The CDR3 coding sequence is TGTGCCAGTAGAGTGACAGGGGACTTTAATTCACCCCTCCACTTT. Encoded protein: CASRVTGDFNSPLHF.

This rearrangement joins TRBV7-2 to TRBJ2-6; 7 bases fit TRBD1. Trimming cost V 2 bases and J 4 bases; bases outside gene matches: 5. The germline V gene encodes CDR1 SGHTA and CDR2 FQGNSA. This CDR3 spans 16 amino acids. The CDR3 nucleotides are TGTGCCAGCAGCTTAAAGGGGGCGCGGGGGGCCAACGTCCTGACTTTC. Translated: CASSLKGARGANVLTF.

The genes are TRBV27 and TRBJ1-2; D is possibly TRBD1 (6 bases). Looked up from germline, CDR1 is MNHEY and CDR2 is SMNVEV (reference sequence). This CDR3 spans 11 amino acids. The germline V and J ends were trimmed by 10 bases and 1 base, with 7 bases remaining between them. CDR3 DNA sequence: TGTGCCACAGGGGTTAACTATGGCTACACCTTC. Its protein is CATGVNYGYTF.

The rearrangement joins TRBV7-3 to TRBJ1-1; D is unclear. Germline V gene data show CDR1 as SGHTA and CDR2 as FQGTGA. Trimming took 4 bases from V and 1 from J, leaving 7 bases between them. CDR3 size: 13 residues. The CDR3 sequence is CASSSQWNTEAFF. The CDR3 DNA sequence: TGTGCCAGCAGCTCCCAGTGGAACACTGAAGCTTTCTTT.

The chain carries TRBV5-6 and TRBJ1-2; D unresolved. Per germline, CDR1 SGHDT and CDR2 YYEEEE. The CDR3 contains 11 residues. Trimming pared 1 base from V and 7 bases from J, leaving 5 bases between. The CDR3 is CASSLQAGYTF. The CDR3 nucleotides read TGTGCCAGCAGCTTGCAGGCTGGCTACACCTTC.

This chain joins TRBV4-3 and TRBJ2-3, with 15 bases fitting TRBD2. Trimming at V came to 4 bases and at J to 4 bases, leaving 3 bases not matched to a gene. This CDR3 contains 16 residues. Germline CDR1 LGHNA, CDR2 YSLEER. CDR3 in amino acids: CASSRRTSGGADTQYF. DNA for the CDR3: TGCGCCAGCAGCCGCAGGACTAGCGGGGGGGCAGATACGCAGTATTTT.

The V gene is TRBV7-2, the J gene TRBJ2-7, with 8 bases fitting TRBD1. This CDR3 comprises 15 residues. Germline V lookup: CDR1 SGHTA, CDR2 FQGNSA. Trimming removed 3 bases from V and 3 bases from J; junction bases left unmatched: 7. The CDR3 DNA is TGTGCCAGCAGCTTTGGGGACAGGAAGGTCTACGAGCAGTACTTC. Translation gives CASSFGDRKVYEQYF. Based on the CDR3 plus reference TRBV7-2 and TRBJ2-7, the full variable domain is GAGVSQSPSNKVTEKGKDVELRCDPISGHTALYWYRQSLGQGLEFLIYFQGNSAPDKSGLPSDRFSAERTGGSVSTLTIQRTQQEDSAVYLCASSFGDRKVYEQYFGPGTRLTVT.

V is TRBV7-8 and J is TRBJ2-6; TRBD1 agrees at 7 bases. Trimming at V came to 5 bases and at J to 0 bases, leaving 7 bases not matched to a gene. Germline values: CDR1 SGHVS, CDR2 FQNEAQ. The CDR3 covers 17 residues. CDR3 region: CASSPGQVLSGANVLTF. In DNA form, the CDR3 reads TGTGCCAGCAGCCCCGGACAGGTTCTCTCTGGGGCCAACGTCCTGACTTTC.

The V and J genes are TRBV6-6 and TRBJ1-2; a weak D match, TRBD1 (6 bases). Trimming took 7 bases from V and 8 from J, leaving 17 bases between them. This CDR3 spans 13 amino acids. CDR1 is MNHNY and CDR2 is SVGAGI in the germline V gene (reference sequence). The CDR3 here is CASTDRNIGGYTF. The CDR3, as DNA: TGTGCCAGCACTGACAGGAATATAGGCGGCTACACCTTC.

The chain combines TRBV12-5 with TRBJ2-7; 8 bases match TRBD1. CDR3 size: 15 residues. Germline V gene lookup returns CDR1 LGHNT and CDR2 FRNRAP. Trimming removed 1 base from V and 4 bases from J; junction bases left unmatched: 6. The CDR3 reads CASGLGTGLGYEQYF. The CDR3 DNA reads TGTGCTAGTGGTTTGGGGACAGGGTTGGGGTACGAGCAGTACTTC.

Written as DNA, the CDR3 is TGCGCCAGCAGCCAAGTGGGGGTAAAACCGGGGACACCGGAGCAGTTCTTC. The encoded protein is CASSQVGVKPGTPEQFF. The J gene is TRBJ2-1, the V gene TRBV4-1; D perhaps matches TRBD1 (6 bases). V was cut by 1 base and J by 10 bases, with 23 bases left in between. Germline values: CDR1 MGHRA, CDR2 YSYEKL. CDR3 size: 17 residues.

This sequence joins TRBV7-9 and TRBJ1-4; a possible D gene is TRBD1 (5 bases). The CDR3 contains 15 residues. Germline V lookup: CDR1 SEHNR, CDR2 FQNEAQ (reference sequence). Trimming stripped 5 bases from V and 5 bases from J, with 15 bases between. CDR3 nucleotide sequence: TGTGCCAGCAGCCACCGACGGACACAGAATGAAAAACTGTTTTTT. It encodes CASSHRRTQNEKLFF.

This chain uses TRBV6-5 with TRBJ1-2; 9 nucleotides align to TRBD1. This CDR3 contains 15 residues. CDR1 and CDR2 from the germline V gene are MNHEY and SVGAGI. J gave up 0 bases and V 2 bases, and 1 base lay outside the gene matches. The CDR3 DNA reads TGTGCCAGCAGTTACCGGGACAGGGCTAACTATGGCTACACCTTC. Translating gives CASSYRDRANYGYTF.

J is TRBJ1-2 and V is TRBV7-2; perhaps TRBD1 as D (5 bases). Trimming cost V 3 bases and J 4 bases, with 12 bases left between them. CDR1 and CDR2 from the germline V gene are SGHTA and FQGNSA. The CDR3 spans 14 residues. The CDR3 protein is CASSFWGAIYGYTF. The CDR3 DNA sequence: TGTGCCAGCAGCTTTTGGGGCGCTATCTATGGCTACACCTTC.

The J gene is TRBJ1-2, the V gene TRBV5-1; weak D call: TRBD1 (6 bases). Trimming removed 4 bases from V and 7 bases from J, with 17 bases in between. CDR3 length: 14 amino acids. Germline CDR1 reads SGHRS; CDR2 reads YFSETQ. The CDR3 loop reads CASSREGELGGYTF. CDR3 DNA sequence: TGCGCCAGCAGCAGAGAGGGGGAATTAGGTGGCTACACCTTC.

This clone showed up just once. The CDR3 protein is CATSPTQQGPGELFF. The CDR3 DNA sequence: TGTGCCACCAGCCCAACCCAACAGGGCCCCGGGGAGCTGTTTTTT. The V and J genes are TRBV15 and TRBJ2-2, with D possibly being TRBD1 (6 bases). V lost 5 bases and J 6 bases, leaving 16 bases between the germline ends. Germline CDR1 is LNHNV and CDR2 is YYDKDF (reference sequence). The length of the CDR3 is 15 residues.

V gene TRBV7-9 combines with J gene TRBJ1-3; D gene unclear. CDR1 is SEHNR, CDR2 FQNEAQ, per germline (reference sequence). The germline V and J ends were trimmed by 5 bases and 0 bases, with 5 bases remaining between them. The CDR3 runs to 13 residues. DNA for the CDR3: TGTGCCAGCAGCCACAGCTCTGGAAACACCATATATTTT. It codes for CASSHSSGNTIYF.

The J gene is TRBJ1-1, the V gene TRBV30; TRBD1 matches 9 bases. V dropped 2 bases and J dropped 4; count of bases not matched to a gene: 8. CDR3 length: 15 amino acids. Germline CDR1 reads GTSNPN; CDR2 reads SVGIG (reference sequence). CDR3 DNA sequence: TGTGCCTGGAGTACTCCGGGACAGGGAGGCACTGAAGCTTTCTTT. Amino acid sequence: CAWSTPGQGGTEAFF.

This CDR3 is CASSFSSDGGETQYF. The CDR3, as DNA: TGTGCCAGCAGCTTTAGTAGCGACGGGGGAGAGACCCAGTACTTC. The chain uses TRBV7-9 and TRBJ2-5; maybe TRBD2 (6 bases). This CDR3 is 15 amino acids long. CDR1 is SEHNR and CDR2 is FQNEAQ in the germline V gene (reference sequence). V was shortened by 3 bases and J by 4 bases, with 15 bases between the two germline ends.

V and J are TRBV7-2 and TRBJ1-5; D possibly corresponds to TRBD1 (5 bases). V dropped 7 bases and J dropped 0 bases, with 19 bases sitting between them. Germline V gives CDR1 SGHTA, CDR2 FQGNSA. The CDR3 runs to 17 residues. This CDR3 reads CASIFIPTVNSNQPQHF. The CDR3 region has the DNA TGTGCCAGCATCTTCATTCCGACAGTGAATAGCAATCAGCCCCAGCATTTT.

The chain combines TRBV7-2 with TRBJ1-1; D remains ambiguous. The CDR3 is 15 residues long. Germline values: CDR1 SGHTA, CDR2 FQGNSA. Trimming took 7 bases from V and 0 from J, leaving 15 bases between them. The CDR3 reads CASKMETLMNTEAFF. Written as DNA, the CDR3 is TGTGCCAGCAAGATGGAGACCTTAATGAACACTGAAGCTTTCTTT. Drawing the rest from reference TRBV7-2 and TRBJ1-1, the complete variable domain is GAGVSQSPSNKVTEKGKDVELRCDPISGHTALYWYRQSLGQGLEFLIYFQGNSAPDKSGLPSDRFSAERTGGSVSTLTIQRTQQEDSAVYLCASKMETLMNTEAFFGQGTRLTVV.

The chain is built from TRBV7-3 and TRBJ1-1, with D possibly being TRBD1 (6 bases). Deletions cut 4 bases from V and 1 base from J, with 7 bases between. Per germline, CDR1 SGHTA and CDR2 FQGTGA. There are 13 residues in the CDR3. The CDR3 DNA reads TGTGCCAGCAGCTCAGGGGCGAACACTGAAGCTTTCTTT. It encodes CASSSGANTEAFF. The full variable domain, rest sourced from reference TRBV7-3 and TRBJ1-1, is GAGVSQTPSNKVTEKGKYVELRCDPISGHTALYWYRQSLGQGPEFLIYFQGTGAADDSGLPNDRFFAVRPEGSVSTLKIQRTERGDSAVYLCASSSGANTEAFFGQGTRLTVV.

V usage is TRBV7-2 and J usage is TRBJ2-1, with TRBD1 identical over 10 bases. The germline V gene has CDR1 SGHTA and CDR2 FQGNSA. CDR3 size: 15 residues. Germline trimming cut 5 bases from V and 9 bases from J; bases unmatched to any gene: 10. CDR3 sequence: CASSELGQGFGEQFF. DNA of the CDR3: TGTGCCAGCAGCGAGCTGGGACAGGGGTTTGGTGAGCAGTTCTTC.

V usage is TRBV9 and J usage is TRBJ2-2; 8 nucleotides align to TRBD2. Germline V gives CDR1 SGDLS, CDR2 YYNGEE. Trimming took 2 bases from V and 1 from J; bases not matched to a gene: 1. This CDR3 has 15 residues. CDR3 in DNA: TGTGCCAGCAGCGTCCTAGCGGGGAACACCGGGGAGCTGTTTTTT. Translated, it gives CASSVLAGNTGELFF.

This chain connects TRBV4-3 to TRBJ2-6; a weak D match, TRBD1 (5 bases). Trimming removed 4 bases from V and 0 bases from J, with 13 bases in between. The germline V gene has CDR1 LGHNA and CDR2 YSLEER. The length of the CDR3 is 17 residues. The CDR3 region is CASSPNRGSSGANVLTF. DNA of the CDR3: TGCGCCAGCAGCCCGAATAGGGGAAGCTCTGGGGCCAACGTCCTGACTTTC.

The genes are TRBV5-1 and TRBJ1-1; TRBD1 might be the D (5 bases). V lost 0 bases, J lost 3 bases, and 9 bases lay in between. The CDR3 extends over 14 amino acids. Looked up from germline, CDR1 is SGHRS and CDR2 is YFSETQ. The CDR3, as DNA: TGCGCCAGCAGCTTGGTTCAGGGTGACACTGAAGCTTTCTTT. This sequence encodes CASSLVQGDTEAFF.

The chain joins TRBV4-3 to TRBJ1-1, with D tentatively TRBD1 (6 bases). CDR1 LGHNA and CDR2 YSLEER come from the germline V gene. The CDR3 sequence is 15 residues long. V was trimmed by 2 bases and J by 3 bases, leaving 13 bases between them. For the CDR3, the DNA is TGCGCCAGCAGCCAAACACAGGGCATTTACACTGAAGCTTTCTTT. Its translation is CASSQTQGIYTEAFF.

This chain uses TRBV28 with TRBJ1-3; TRBD1 is a possible D gene (5 bases). The V gene lost 10 bases and the J gene lost 0 bases, with 13 bases spanning the gap. CDR1 MDHEN and CDR2 SYDVKM come from the germline V gene. The CDR3 is 14 residues long. DNA of the CDR3: TGTGCCACCCGGGGGGGTAACTCTGGAAACACCATATATTTT. This gives the protein CATRGGNSGNTIYF.